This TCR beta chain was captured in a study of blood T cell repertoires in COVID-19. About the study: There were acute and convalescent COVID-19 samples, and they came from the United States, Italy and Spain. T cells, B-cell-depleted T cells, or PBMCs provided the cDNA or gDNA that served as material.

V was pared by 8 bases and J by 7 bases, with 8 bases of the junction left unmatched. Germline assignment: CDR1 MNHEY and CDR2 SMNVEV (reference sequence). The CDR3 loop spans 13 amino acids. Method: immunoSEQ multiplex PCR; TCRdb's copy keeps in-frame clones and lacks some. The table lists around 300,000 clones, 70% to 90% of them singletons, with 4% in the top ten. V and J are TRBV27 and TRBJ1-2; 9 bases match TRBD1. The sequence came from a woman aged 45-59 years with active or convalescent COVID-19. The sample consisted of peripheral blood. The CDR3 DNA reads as TGTGCCAGCTCCGGGACAGGGACCAGTGGCTACACCTTC. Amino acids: CASSGTGTSGYTF.